This T cell receptor (beta chain) was obtained from a study of T cell responses to AZD1222 COVID-19 vaccine. Details on this clone: No antigen is known for it. This is likely a read error, given that the CDR3 carries no conserved phenylalanine or tryptophan at its end. It is unclear where the CDR3 begins or ends on the DNA, so no DNA is shown, and the CDR3 is as TCRdb lists it.

Data came from immunoSEQ multiplex PCR; TCRdb stores just in-frame clones and leaves some out. The sample shows about 190,000 clones, under 95% of them seen only once. Ends included, the CDR3 has 14 residues. Overall study results and limits: CD4 TCRs linked to vaccination spanned spike, dominating at 160-218 and 743-854. Unmutated variant regions are reportedly the target of nearly half of TCRs that are spike-specific.

The source of this sequence is an adult in good health. The sequencing used peripheral blood, collected on day 0 of AZD1222 vaccination. The gene calls are TRBV12-1 and TRBJ1-6. TRBV12-1 has pseudogene status. CDR3 region: CASSFACGGSGWGI.